This T cell receptor (beta chain) was sequenced for a study of T-cell reconstitution after alpha-beta-depleted transplantation in children. Unique molecular identifiers were incorporated during preparation of the TCRbeta library. TCRdb fed the PCR reads into MiXCR, producing one record per CDR3 protein. The table has 200,000 to 250,000 distinct CDR3 sequences, around 9.6% seen once. With V trimmed by 1 base and J by 9 bases, 8 bases remained unmatched. This CDR3 has 15 amino acids. Germline-derived CDR1 and CDR2 are LGHNA and YNFKEQ. Sequencing was performed on PBMCs from the stem cell graft donor, taken from the stem cell graft. This clonotype was obtained from a human donor who donated a stem cell graft to a child with acute lymphoblastic leukemia. The chain couples TRBV4-2 to TRBJ2-1; 8 positions agree with TRBD2. The CDR3 sequence: CASSQARRGGGEQFF. The CDR3 nucleotides are TGTGCCAGCAGCCAAGCAAGACGGGGGGGCGGTGAGCAGTTCTTC.